This T cell receptor (beta chain) is from a study of T cell responses to AZD1222 COVID-19 vaccine listed by TCRdb under 2021. Some background on the complete study: AZD1222 recipients whose second dose came at about 4 weeks and those whose second dose came at about 12 weeks were combined into one group, since spike-specific TCR depth and breadth did not differ between the two schedules. A total of 230 to 250 trial participants underwent TCR sequencing, of whom some 210 received two doses of AZD1222 and about 25 received two doses of the MenACWY control vaccine. Trial participants were enrolled by age into subgroups of 18-55, 56-69 and 70-plus years, and around 150, 29 and 61 TCR-sequenced participants, respectively, were included in these subgroups. What the study reported, not specific to this receptor: Nearly half of unique spike-specific TCRs reportedly recognized epitopes outside regions mutated in the B.1.351 and B.1.1.7 variants. No day 14 peak-response samples were available, so repertoires were characterized only after the peak T cell response. Conclusions about previously exposed vaccinees were limited because only six or seven AZD1222 recipients were SARS-CoV-2 seropositive at baseline. A significant rise in spike-specific TCR breadth and depth was observed after two AZD1222 doses relative to day 0 and relative to MenACWY recipients. The vaccine-associated CD4 TCRs covered the entire spike protein, and the dominant responses fell in regions 160-218 and 743-854. Participants were mostly white British and included more females than males, and it was suggested by the authors that clonal diversity may have been underestimated. In the small 56-69-year group, the increase in depth fell short of significance, most likely because of low power.

Comment on this clone: Its antigen is still unknown. No base qualities exist here, and no much larger clone lies one base off it.

The junction shows trimming of 4 bases on V and 1 base on J, and the gene matches do not reach 14 bases of it. CDR1 MGHRA and CDR2 YSYEKL were looked up in the germline V gene. CDR3 length: 19 amino acids, cysteine to phenylalanine. The DNA shown is the 57-base CDR3, in frame from base 1. The CDR3 regions of human TCRbeta chains were analyzed by immunosequencing. On the study's bioinformatics: Repertoire TCRs were checked for matches against a reference library of SARS-CoV-2-specific TCRs that had been generated using the MIRA antigen-specificity platform. Breadth meant the fraction of unique TCRs that were SARS-CoV-2-associated, whereas depth meant the fraction of total T cells that were SARS-CoV-2-associated. Using the MIRA data, every spike-specific TCR was mapped to the spike region that the TCR reacted to and assigned to either a CD4 or a CD8 class. Log10-transformed breadth and depth values were compared by one-way ANOVA with Sidak's multiple comparisons tests. As stored in TCRdb, this immuneACCESS dataset retains in-frame rearrangements with V and J assigned. A fraction of the clones does not appear; measured against another copy, unresolved V genes explain less than half of the discrepancy, and the remainder lacks a known reason. V and J calls plus clone size are reproduced from that table; the DNA served to infer D and trimming. Counted in this sample were roughly 80,000 clones; around four fifths of them appeared once. In total, the top ten clones hold about 3% of the sample.

This specimen's time point label, interpreted: baseline before first vaccination. Vaccinee samples came from UK trials COV001 and COV002, including a single-blind randomized controlled phase 2/3 trial of AZD1222 (ChAdOx1 nCoV-19) in healthy adults. Trial participant PBMC samples were collected at day 0 and day 28 after the second dose for TCRbeta chain sequencing. This sequence uses TRBV4-1 and TRBJ2-5, and 11 junction bases match TRBD1. The sequences come from peripheral blood, collected on day 0 of AZD1222 vaccination. The TCR comes from an adult in good health. The base sequence is TGCGCCAGCAGCCGCATGATAAGTCTAGGACAGGGGGCCCAAGAGACCCAGTACTTC. This translates into CASSRMISLGQGAQETQYF.